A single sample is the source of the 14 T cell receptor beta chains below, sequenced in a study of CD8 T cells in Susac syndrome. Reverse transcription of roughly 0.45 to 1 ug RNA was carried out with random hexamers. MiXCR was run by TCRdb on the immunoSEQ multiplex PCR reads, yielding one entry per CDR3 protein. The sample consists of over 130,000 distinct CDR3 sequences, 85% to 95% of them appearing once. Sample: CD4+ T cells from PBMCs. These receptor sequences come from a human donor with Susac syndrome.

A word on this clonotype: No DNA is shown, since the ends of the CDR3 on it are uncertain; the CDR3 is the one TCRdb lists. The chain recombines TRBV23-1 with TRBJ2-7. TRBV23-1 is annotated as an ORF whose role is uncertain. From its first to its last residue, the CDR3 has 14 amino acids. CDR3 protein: CASILDPASYEQYF.

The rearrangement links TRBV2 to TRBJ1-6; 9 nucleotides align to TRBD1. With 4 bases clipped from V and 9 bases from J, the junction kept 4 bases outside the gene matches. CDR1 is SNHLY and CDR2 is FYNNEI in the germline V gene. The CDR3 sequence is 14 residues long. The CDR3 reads CASSVGQGLSPLHF. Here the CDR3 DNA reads TGTGCCAGCAGTGTGGGACAGGGACTTTCACCCCTCCACTTT.

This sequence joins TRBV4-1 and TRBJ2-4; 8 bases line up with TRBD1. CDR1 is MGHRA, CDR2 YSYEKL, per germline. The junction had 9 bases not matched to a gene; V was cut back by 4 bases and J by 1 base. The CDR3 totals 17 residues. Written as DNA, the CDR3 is TGCGCCAGCAGCCTGGGACAGGTTTCCGACGCCAAAAACATTCAGTACTTC. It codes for CASSLGQVSDAKNIQYF.

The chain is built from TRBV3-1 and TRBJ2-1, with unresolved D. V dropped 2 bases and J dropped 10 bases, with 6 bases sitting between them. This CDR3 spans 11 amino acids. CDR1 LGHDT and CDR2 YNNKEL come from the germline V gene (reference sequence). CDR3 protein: CASSQPGEQFF. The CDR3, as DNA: TGTGCCAGCAGCCAACCAGGAGAGCAGTTCTTC.

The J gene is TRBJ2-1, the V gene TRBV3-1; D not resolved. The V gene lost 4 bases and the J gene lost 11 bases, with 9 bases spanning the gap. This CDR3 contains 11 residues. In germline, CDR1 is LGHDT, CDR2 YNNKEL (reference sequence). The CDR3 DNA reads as TGTGCCAGCAGCCGGAGAGAGCAGCAGTTCTTC. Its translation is CASSRREQQFF.

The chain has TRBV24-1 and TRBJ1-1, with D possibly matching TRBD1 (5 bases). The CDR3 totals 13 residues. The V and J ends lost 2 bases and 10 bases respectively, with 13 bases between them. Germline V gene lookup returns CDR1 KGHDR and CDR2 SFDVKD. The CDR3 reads CATSDSGTRGAFF. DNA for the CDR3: TGTGCCACCAGTGATTCCGGGACTCGTGGAGCTTTCTTT.

CDR3 in amino acids: CASSLAGSNQPQHF. Here the CDR3 DNA reads TGTGCCAGCAGTTTAGCCGGTAGCAATCAGCCCCAGCATTTT. V usage is TRBV12-3 or TRBV12-4 and J usage is TRBJ1-5, with D uncertain. This CDR3 has 14 amino acids. The V end lost 0 bases, the J end lost 0 bases, and 3 bases lay between the germline ends.

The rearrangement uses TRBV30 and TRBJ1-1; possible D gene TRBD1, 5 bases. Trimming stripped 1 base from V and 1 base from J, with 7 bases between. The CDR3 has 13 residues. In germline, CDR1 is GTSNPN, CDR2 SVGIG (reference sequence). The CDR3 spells CAWSGQQNTEAFF. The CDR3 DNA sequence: TGTGCCTGGAGTGGACAGCAGAACACTGAAGCTTTCTTT.

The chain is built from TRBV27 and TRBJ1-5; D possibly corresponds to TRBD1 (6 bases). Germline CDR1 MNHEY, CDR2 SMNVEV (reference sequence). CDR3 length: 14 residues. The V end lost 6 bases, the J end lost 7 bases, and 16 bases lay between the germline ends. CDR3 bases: TGTGCCAGCAGCTCCGACAGGTTTGGACAGCCCCAGCATTTT. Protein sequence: CASSSDRFGQPQHF.

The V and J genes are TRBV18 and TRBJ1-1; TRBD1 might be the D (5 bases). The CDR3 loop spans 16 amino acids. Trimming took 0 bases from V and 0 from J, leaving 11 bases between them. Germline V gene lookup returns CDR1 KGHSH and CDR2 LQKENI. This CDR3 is CASSPPGRGVNTEAFF. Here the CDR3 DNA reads TGTGCCAGCTCACCACCCGGGAGAGGGGTGAACACTGAAGCTTTCTTT. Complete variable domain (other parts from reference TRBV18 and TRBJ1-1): NAGVMQNPRHLVRRRGQEARLRCSPMKGHSHVYWYRQLPEEGLKFMVYLQKENIIDESGMPKERFSAEFPKEGPSILRIQQVVRGDSAAYFCASSPPGRGVNTEAFFGQGTRLTVV.

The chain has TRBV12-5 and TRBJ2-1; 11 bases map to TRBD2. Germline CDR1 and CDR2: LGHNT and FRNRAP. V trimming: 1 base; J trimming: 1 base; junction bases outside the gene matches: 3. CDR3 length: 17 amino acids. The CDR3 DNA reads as TGTGCTAGTGGTTTGGCCTGGACTAGCGGGTCCTACAATGAGCAGTTCTTC. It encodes CASGLAWTSGSYNEQFF.

The DNA of the CDR3 is TGTGCCAGCAGCCCCTTCGAGGGAGCCGGAAACACCATATATTTT. This encodes CASSPFEGAGNTIYF. V gene TRBV7-9 combines with J gene TRBJ1-3, with D unclear. The CDR3 runs to 15 residues. Germline CDR1 is SEHNR and CDR2 is FQNEAQ (reference sequence). The V and J ends lost 5 bases and 4 bases respectively, with 15 bases between them.

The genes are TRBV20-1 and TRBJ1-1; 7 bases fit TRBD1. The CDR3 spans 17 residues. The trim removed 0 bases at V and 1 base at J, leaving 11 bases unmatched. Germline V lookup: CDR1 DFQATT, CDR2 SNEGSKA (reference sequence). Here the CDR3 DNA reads TGCAGTGCTAGAGATGGTTTTCAGTGGACAGGGAACACTGAAGCTTTCTTT. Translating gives CSARDGFQWTGNTEAFF.

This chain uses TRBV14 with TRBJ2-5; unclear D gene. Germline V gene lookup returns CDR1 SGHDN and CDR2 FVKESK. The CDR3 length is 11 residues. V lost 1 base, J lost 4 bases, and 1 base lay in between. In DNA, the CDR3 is TGTGCCAGCAGCCAAGCAGAGACCCAGTACTTC. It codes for CASSQAETQYF.